The 30 T cell receptor beta chains listed next were all sequenced from one sample in a study of blood T cell repertoires in COVID-19. TCRdb's table, derived via immunoSEQ multiplex PCR, lists solely in-frame clones and lacks some. The sample consists of tens of thousands of clones, less than 85% of them appearing once. Sequencing used peripheral blood. These receptors were taken from a human donor in a cohort sampled during active COVID-19.

This chain joins TRBV11-2 and TRBJ1-3, with a possible D match to TRBD1 (5 bases). The CDR3 has 15 residues. The germline gives CDR1 SGHAT, CDR2 FQNNGV. Trimming shortened V by 0 bases and J by 8 bases, and 14 bases separated the two germline ends. The CDR3 loop is CASSLDGQKGDTIYF. The CDR3 nucleotides are TGTGCCAGCAGCTTAGATGGGCAGAAAGGGGACACCATATATTTT.

CDR3 protein: CASSQANGGETQYF. In DNA form, the CDR3 reads TGCGCCAGCAGCCAAGCTAACGGCGGAGAGACCCAGTACTTC. The chain employs TRBV4-1 and TRBJ2-5, with unresolved D. Trimming took 1 base from V and 4 from J, leaving 10 bases between them. Per germline, CDR1 MGHRA and CDR2 YSYEKL. The CDR3 length is 14 residues.

The CDR3 region is CASSSPRASATYNSPLHF. The CDR3 DNA follows: TGTGCCAGCAGTTCCCCCAGGGCCTCGGCGACTTATAATTCACCCCTCCACTTT. The gene calls are TRBV28 and TRBJ1-6, with D perhaps matching TRBD1 (5 bases). Trimming left V 4 bases short and J 4 bases short, with 20 bases between. The CDR3 has 18 amino acids. Germline V gene sequence: CDR1 MDHEN, CDR2 SYDVKM.

The rearrangement links TRBV11-2 to TRBJ2-3, with 7 bases fitting TRBD2. From germline, CDR1 is SGHAT and CDR2 FQNNGV. This CDR3 is 16 amino acids long. V gave up 5 bases and J gave up 4 bases; unmatched junction bases: 12. CDR3 DNA sequence: TGTGCCAGCAGCGCCCGTACGGGACTAATTGCAGATACGCAGTATTTT. Translated, it gives CASSARTGLIADTQYF. Full variable domain (outside the CDR3, taken from reference TRBV11-2 and TRBJ2-3): EAGVAQSPRYKIIEKRQSVAFWCNPISGHATLYWYQQILGQGPKLLIQFQNNGVVDDSQLPKDRFSAERLKGVDSTLKIQPAKLEDSAVYLCASSARTGLIADTQYFGPGTRLTVL.

This clone was observed a few times. This rearrangement joins TRBV5-5 to TRBJ1-3; possible D gene TRBD1, 6 bases. The length of the CDR3 is 15 residues. Trimming took 2 bases from V and 3 from J, leaving 12 bases between them. Germline CDR1 and CDR2: SGHKS and YYEKEE (reference sequence). CDR3 coding DNA: TGTGCCAGCAGCTTACAGGGTACTAGTGGAAACACCATATATTTT. It yields the protein CASSLQGTSGNTIYF.

The chain links TRBV7-2 to TRBJ1-2, with 9 bases identical to TRBD1. Germline CDR1 is SGHTA and CDR2 is FQGNSA. The V and J ends lost 0 bases and 5 bases, in that order; junction bases with no gene match: 4. CDR3 length: 15 residues. The CDR3 sequence: CASSLAGQGVYGYTF. The CDR3 region has the DNA TGTGCCAGCAGCTTAGCGGGACAGGGAGTTTATGGCTACACCTTC.

This clone was observed once. The V gene is TRBV29-1, the J gene TRBJ2-2; 9 positions match TRBD2. Per the germline V gene, CDR1 is SQVTM and CDR2 is ANQGSEA. V was pared by 4 bases and J by 7 bases, with 7 bases of the junction left unmatched. The CDR3 spans 14 residues. CDR3 loop: CSVALAGKYGELFF. The CDR3 DNA sequence: TGCAGCGTTGCCCTAGCGGGGAAGTACGGGGAGCTGTTTTTT.

The chain combines TRBV10-3 with TRBJ1-1; tentatively, D is TRBD1 (6 bases). The CDR3 totals 14 residues. Per the germline V gene, CDR1 is ENHRY and CDR2 is SYGVKD. Trimming cost V 11 bases and J 0 bases, with 16 bases left between them. The CDR3 protein is CASSQGRVNTEAFF. CDR3 bases: TGTGCCTCTTCCCAGGGGAGGGTGAACACTGAAGCTTTCTTT.

The chain carries TRBV6-1 and TRBJ2-3; the match to TRBD2 covers 10 bases. CDR3 length: 17 residues. V dropped 0 bases and J dropped 1; count of bases not matched to a gene: 4. CDR1 is MNHNS, CDR2 SASEGT, per germline. CDR3 in DNA: TGTGCCAGCAGTGAAGCGGGTCTAGCGGGGGGCACAGATACGCAGTATTTT. Translation gives CASSEAGLAGGTDTQYF.

The table lists this clone with a count of one. DNA of the CDR3: TGCAGCGTTGGCCCCATCAGGAACACTGAAGCTTTCTTT. It encodes CSVGPIRNTEAFF. The chain couples TRBV29-1 to TRBJ1-1, with D uncertain. V shed 4 bases and J shed 1 base, with 10 bases lying between them. The CDR3 has 13 amino acids. Per the germline V gene, CDR1 is SQVTM and CDR2 is ANQGSEA.

The chain uses TRBV5-1 and TRBJ1-1; tentatively, D is TRBD1 (6 bases). The CDR3 totals 13 residues. From germline, CDR1 is SGHRS and CDR2 YFSETQ. Trimming took off 3 bases at V and 6 bases at J, with 12 bases between the two ends. CDR3 loop: CASSSGANSEAFF. CDR3 coding DNA: TGCGCCAGCAGCTCAGGGGCTAATTCTGAAGCTTTCTTT.

This chain connects TRBV5-6 to TRBJ2-7; possible D gene TRBD1, 6 bases. The germline V gene has CDR1 SGHDT and CDR2 YYEEEE. The CDR3 totals 15 residues. Trimming removed 3 bases from V and 4 bases from J, with 17 bases in between. The CDR3 DNA sequence: TGTGCCAGCAGCTCGAGGAAACAGGGTCGTTACGAGCAGTACTTC. Translation: CASSSRKQGRYEQYF.

This clone has more than one count but fewer than ten. The chain has TRBV7-9 and TRBJ1-3, with D perhaps TRBD1 (5 bases). Germline assignment: CDR1 SEHNR and CDR2 FQNEAQ (reference sequence). V was pared by 5 bases and J by 0 bases, with 11 bases between. This CDR3 region has 15 residues. CDR3 in amino acids: CASSLSTVSGNTIYF. CDR3 nucleotides: TGTGCCAGCAGCCTTTCGACAGTCTCTGGAAACACCATATATTTT.

The chain has TRBV10-3 and TRBJ2-3; D possibly corresponds to TRBD1 (5 bases). The CDR3 sequence is 13 residues long. V gave up 11 bases and J gave up 2 bases, with 14 bases separating them. The germline CDR1 and CDR2 sequences are ENHRY and SYGVKD. The CDR3 coding sequence is TGTGCCGTCTGCAGTGGGGCCACAGATACGCAGTATTTT. Amino acid sequence: CAVCSGATDTQYF.

The V gene is TRBV29-1, the J gene TRBJ2-1; 9 nucleotides align to TRBD2. Germline V gene sequence: CDR1 SQVTM, CDR2 ANQGSEA. The J segment lost 3 bases and the V segment lost 0 bases, leaving 3 bases of the junction unmatched. This CDR3 has 15 residues. This CDR3 reads CSVEELAGVYNEQFF. The CDR3 nucleotides are TGCAGCGTTGAAGAATTAGCGGGGGTCTACAATGAGCAGTTCTTC.

A few counts support this clone. The rearrangement joins TRBV6-1 to TRBJ2-3, with a tentative D call TRBD1 (5 bases). Germline assignment: CDR1 MNHNS and CDR2 SASEGT. This CDR3 comprises 15 residues. Between the trimmed V and J ends, which lost 0 bases and 3 bases, there was a span of 10 bases. CDR3 nucleotides: TGTGCCAGCAGTGAAGCGGGGCAGGGTACAGATACGCAGTATTTT. It translates to CASSEAGQGTDTQYF.

This chain joins TRBV15 and TRBJ2-7; TRBD2 matches at 7 bases. V shed 4 bases, J shed 7 bases, and the junction held 16 bases outside the gene matches. The CDR3 is made up of 16 amino acids. Germline V lookup: CDR1 LNHNV, CDR2 YYDKDF (reference sequence). The CDR3 loop is CATSNRLASGGGEQYF. DNA of the CDR3: TGTGCCACCAGCAACCGCCTTGCAAGCGGCGGGGGAGAGCAGTACTTC.

The chain joins TRBV9 to TRBJ2-2, with TRBD1 as a possible D gene (6 bases). Deletions cut 4 bases from V and 2 bases from J, with 15 bases between. The CDR3 extends over 16 amino acids. Germline V gene sequence: CDR1 SGDLS, CDR2 YYNGEE. This CDR3 reads CASSQGTTYNTGELFF. CDR3 coding DNA: TGTGCCAGCAGCCAGGGGACAACCTACAACACCGGGGAGCTGTTTTTT.

The chain has TRBV7-3 and TRBJ1-2, with TRBD1 matching over 9 bases. The CDR3 extends over 17 amino acids. Germline-derived CDR1 and CDR2 are SGHTA and FQGTGA. After removal of 2 bases from V and 1 base from J, the junction contained 8 bases not matched to a gene. The CDR3: CASSLDAGTGLNYGYTF. The CDR3 DNA sequence: TGTGCCAGCAGCTTAGACGCCGGGACAGGGCTTAACTATGGCTACACCTTC.

CDR3 sequence: CASSSGQAETQYF. CDR3 sequence (DNA): TGTGCCAGCAGCTCGGGACAGGCCGAGACCCAGTACTTC. The V and J genes are TRBV7-3 and TRBJ2-5; the match to TRBD1 covers 8 bases. Germline trimming cut 4 bases from V and 5 bases from J; bases unmatched to any gene: 3. CDR3 size: 13 residues. Germline CDR1 is SGHTA and CDR2 is FQGTGA.

The chain links TRBV28 to TRBJ2-1; 10 bases match TRBD2. The CDR3 contains 13 residues. From germline, CDR1 is MDHEN and CDR2 SYDVKM. The V segment lost 7 bases and the J segment 6 bases; nucleotides outside the gene matches: 3. The CDR3 loop reads CASTSGGGNEQFF. The DNA of the CDR3 is TGTGCCAGCACGAGCGGGGGGGGCAATGAGCAGTTCTTC.

The CDR3 loop is CASSSGLAGGPLSSYNEQFF. In nucleotides, the CDR3 is TGTGCCAGCAGCTCGGGACTAGCGGGGGGCCCTCTCAGCTCCTACAATGAGCAGTTCTTC. The gene calls are TRBV7-8 and TRBJ2-1, with 15 bases identical to TRBD2. With 4 bases clipped from V and 0 bases from J, the junction kept 10 bases outside the gene matches. The CDR3 totals 20 residues. Per germline, CDR1 SGHVS and CDR2 FQNEAQ.

V usage is TRBV6-5 and J usage is TRBJ2-4; 11 bases align to TRBD2. The CDR3 runs to 16 residues. Germline V gene lookup returns CDR1 MNHEY and CDR2 SVGAGI. With V trimmed by 4 bases and J by 1 base, 3 bases remained unmatched. CDR3 coding DNA: TGTGCCAGCAGTTGGGGACTAGCGGCGGCCAAAAACATTCAGTACTTC. It codes for CASSWGLAAAKNIQYF.

The chain recombines TRBV28 with TRBJ1-3, with D possibly TRBD1 on 5 matching bases. Trimming removed 6 bases at V and 0 bases at J, with 15 bases between. Germline V gene data show CDR1 as MDHEN and CDR2 as SYDVKM. This CDR3 has 16 residues. CDR3 DNA sequence: TGTGCCAGCAGGCAGACAGCAATCAACTCTGGAAACACCATATATTTT. This codes for CASRQTAINSGNTIYF.

This clone turned up a few times. The chain couples TRBV7-9 to TRBJ1-5, with D unresolved. V was cut by 1 base and J by 7 bases, with 11 bases left in between. CDR1 is SEHNR and CDR2 is FQNEAQ in the germline V gene (reference sequence). There are 14 residues in the CDR3. For the CDR3, the DNA is TGTGCCAGCAGCTTAGGAGGGAGGGAACAGCCCCAGCATTTT. Translation gives CASSLGGREQPQHF.

The chain links TRBV11-3 to TRBJ2-2; 8 nucleotides align to TRBD2. The V gene end was trimmed by 1 base and the J gene end by 0 bases; junction bases not matched to a gene: 7. CDR1 and CDR2 from the germline V gene are SGHNT and YENEEA. CDR3 length equals 18 residues. The CDR3 is CASSLGVTSGTNTGELFF. The CDR3 nucleotides are TGTGCCAGCAGCTTAGGAGTCACTAGCGGAACGAACACCGGGGAGCTGTTTTTT.

The rearrangement uses TRBV10-3 and TRBJ2-5; TRBD1 matches at 8 bases. The J segment lost 4 bases and the V segment lost 2 bases, leaving 3 bases of the junction unmatched. This CDR3 contains 14 residues. CDR1 is ENHRY, CDR2 SYGVKD, per germline. CDR3 protein: CAISEPDRGETQYF. As DNA, the CDR3 is TGTGCCATCAGTGAGCCCGACAGGGGAGAGACCCAGTACTTC.

The chain recombines TRBV11-2 with TRBJ2-7; D is unclear. This CDR3 spans 11 amino acids. V was pared by 5 bases and J by 6 bases, with 8 bases between. CDR1 and CDR2 (germline): SGHAT, FQNNGV. The CDR3 DNA reads as TGTGCCAGCAGCCCGTCTTTCGAGCAGTACTTC. Translation gives CASSPSFEQYF.

The chain has TRBV12-5 and TRBJ2-3; a weak D match, TRBD1 (5 bases). V was clipped by 0 bases and J by 3 bases, with 19 bases between them. The CDR3 consists of 18 residues. The germline CDR1 and CDR2 sequences are LGHNT and FRNRAP. CDR3 nucleotide sequence: TGTGCTAGTGGTTTGGTTTTCCTGGGGCAGGGTTTTACAGATACGCAGTATTTT. It codes for CASGLVFLGQGFTDTQYF.

V and J are TRBV5-1 and TRBJ2-7; 9 positions agree with TRBD1. The V and J ends lost 0 bases and 4 bases, in that order; junction bases with no gene match: 5. CDR1 is SGHRS, CDR2 YFSETQ, per germline. The CDR3 consists of 15 residues. CDR3 sequence: CASSLGDRDGYEQYF. The CDR3, as DNA: TGCGCCAGCAGCTTGGGGGACAGGGACGGTTACGAGCAGTACTTC.